The TCR beta chain under discussion was sequenced for a study of T cell responses to AZD1222 COVID-19 vaccine. Study details: Second-dose timings of about 4 or about 12 weeks were pooled. Points from the study as a whole: When two AZD1222 doses had been given, Spike-specific TCR breadth and depth rose. A mostly white British donor set with more females was recruited, and clonal diversity was possibly underestimated.

Trimming stripped 0 bases from V and 1 base from J, with 7 bases between. This CDR3 spans 16 amino acids. Germline V gives CDR1 MGHRA, CDR2 YSYEKL. Generated by immunoSEQ multiplex PCR, the TCRdb table keeps only in-frame clones and is missing some. The table records fewer than 150,000 clones, approximately 93% of them present only once. Remarks on this clone: Antigen specificity is unknown.

Sequencing used peripheral blood, obtained on day 0 of AZD1222 vaccination. The V gene is TRBV4-1, the J gene TRBJ2-6; D is ambiguous. The TCR was taken from an adult in good health. The CDR3 is CASSQEGRSGANVLTF. Written as DNA, the CDR3 is TGCGCCAGCAGCCAAGAGGGCAGATCTGGGGCCAACGTCCTGACTTTC.